The 14 T cell receptor beta chains below come from one sample, sequenced in a study of early T cells in non-severe SARS-CoV-2 infection. MiXCR, run by TCRdb on the 5' RACE reads, gives a single entry per CDR3 protein. The sample has over 100,000 distinct CDR3 sequences, under 15% seen once; the top ten hold less than 8%. Material: whole blood. The receptors originated from an adult who was a healthcare worker with PCR-confirmed SARS-CoV-2 infection or an uninfected control (not recorded which).

This sequence joins TRBV7-9 and TRBJ2-7, with TRBD2 matching over 7 bases. The germline V gene encodes CDR1 SEHNR and CDR2 FQNEAQ (reference sequence). The junction had 2 bases not matched to a gene; V was cut back by 5 bases and J by 4 bases. CDR3 length: 12 amino acids. This chain's CDR3 is CASSSGVYEQYF. The CDR3 DNA reads TGTGCCAGCAGCAGCGGGGTTTACGAGCAGTACTTC.

This clonotype was seen ten or more times. The chain couples TRBV20-1 to TRBJ2-3; no clear D gene. This CDR3 has 15 residues. Germline-derived CDR1 and CDR2 are DFQATT and SNEGSKA (reference sequence). Trimming left V 5 bases short and J 0 bases short, with 15 bases between. The CDR3 nucleotides are TGCAGTGCTGGGCTTAGTGGAAAAAGCACAGATACGCAGTATTTT. It yields the protein CSAGLSGKSTDTQYF.

The V gene is TRBV19, the J gene TRBJ2-1; a weak D match, TRBD2 (6 bases). The CDR3 runs to 16 residues. V dropped 7 bases and J dropped 1 base, with 17 bases sitting between them. Looked up from germline, CDR1 is LNHDA and CDR2 is SQIVND (reference sequence). The CDR3 sequence is CASMASAYLSYNEQFF. In DNA form, the CDR3 reads TGTGCCAGTATGGCTAGCGCCTACTTATCCTACAATGAGCAGTTCTTC.

V gene TRBV28 combines with J gene TRBJ2-7; possible D gene TRBD1, 5 bases. The length of the CDR3 is 12 residues. The V gene lost 6 bases and the J gene lost 6 bases, with 12 bases spanning the gap. Germline V gene sequence: CDR1 MDHEN, CDR2 SYDVKM. CDR3 nucleotides: TGTGCCAGCAGCAGGGTTCCCATCGAGCAGTACTTC. This translates into CASSRVPIEQYF. Combining the CDR3 with reference TRBV28 and TRBJ2-7 gives the whole variable domain DVKVTQSSRYLVKRTGEKVFLECVQDMDHENMFWYRQDPGLGLRLIYFSYDVKMKEKGDIPEGYSVSREKKERFSLILESASTNQTSMYLCASSRVPIEQYFGPGTRLTVT.

V gene TRBV3-1 combines with J gene TRBJ1-5; 7 bases are shared with TRBD1. The V gene end was trimmed by 4 bases and the J gene end by 2 bases; junction bases not matched to a gene: 11. Germline values: CDR1 LGHDT, CDR2 YNNKEL (reference sequence). The CDR3 has 17 residues. The CDR3 loop is CASSPGGGGDGNQPQHF. CDR3 coding DNA: TGTGCCAGCAGCCCGGGAGGAGGGGGCGACGGCAATCAGCCCCAGCATTTT.

This rearrangement joins TRBV10-1 to TRBJ2-7, with D perhaps matching TRBD1 (6 bases). V lost 5 bases and J 3 bases, leaving 17 bases between the germline ends. The CDR3 runs to 15 residues. Germline V gene data show CDR1 as WNHNN and CDR2 as SYGVQD (reference sequence). The CDR3 coding sequence is TGCGCCAGCAGTCCCACAGGGAAACTAGACTACGAGCAGTACTTC. Residues: CASSPTGKLDYEQYF.

The chain recombines TRBV2 with TRBJ1-6; D gene uncertain. This CDR3 comprises 13 residues. Trimming pared 7 bases from V and 13 bases from J, leaving 17 bases between. Germline lookup yields CDR1 SNHLY and CDR2 FYNNEI. The CDR3 protein is CASNMDSMSPLHF. DNA of the CDR3: TGTGCCAGCAACATGGATTCTATGTCGCCCCTCCACTTT.

This clonotype was observed a few times. This sequence joins TRBV28 and TRBJ2-4; D is perhaps TRBD2 (6 bases). The CDR3 runs 13 residues. V gave up 5 bases and J gave up 7 bases, with 12 bases separating them. Per germline, CDR1 MDHEN and CDR2 SYDVKM. As DNA, the CDR3 is TGTGCCAGCAGTCCCGGGACTGGGAACATTCAGTACTTC. Translated: CASSPGTGNIQYF.

The chain combines TRBV28 with TRBJ1-6, with TRBD1 as a possible D gene (6 bases). The V end lost 3 bases, the J end lost 9 bases, and 21 bases lay between the germline ends. CDR1 is MDHEN, CDR2 SYDVKM, per germline. The CDR3 consists of 17 residues. In nucleotides, the CDR3 is TGTGCCAGCAGTTTGGAGCACGGATCGGGACACCTTTCACCCCTCCACTTT. Protein sequence: CASSLEHGSGHLSPLHF.

About this clonotype: A much larger clone differs by one base, so this may be a read error. The rearrangement links TRBV4-3 to TRBJ2-3; D call uncertain. The CDR3 consists of 15 residues. Germline V gene data show CDR1 as LGHNA and CDR2 as YSLEER. CDR3 coding DNA: TGCGCCGGCAGCCAAGATTTCAGCGACACAGATACGCAGTATTTT. It is translated as CAGSQDFSDTDTQYF.

The chain recombines TRBV14 with TRBJ2-3, with a weak D call TRBD2 (6 bases). Germline V gene lookup returns CDR1 SGHDN and CDR2 FVKESK. V lost 6 bases to trimming and J lost 9 bases, with 22 bases between them. The CDR3 contains 15 residues. The CDR3 DNA is TGTGCCAGCAGGGGGGACTCCTACTTGCCCCCAACGCAGTATTTT. Protein product: CASRGDSYLPPTQYF.

This clonotype occurred a few times. The CDR3 loop is CASSVYFSAGQETQYF. DNA for the CDR3: TGTGCCAGCAGCGTGTATTTTTCTGCGGGCCAAGAGACCCAGTACTTC. The genes are TRBV9 and TRBJ2-5, with D maybe TRBD2 (5 bases). The V and J ends lost 2 bases and 1 base respectively, with 15 bases between them. The length of the CDR3 is 16 residues. Per the germline V gene, CDR1 is SGDLS and CDR2 is YYNGEE.

The chain uses TRBV5-1 and TRBJ2-2; D might be TRBD1 (6 bases). Trimming pared 3 bases from V and 9 bases from J, leaving 18 bases between. CDR1 is SGHRS and CDR2 is YFSETQ in the germline V gene. The CDR3 spans 15 residues. CDR3 residues: CASSSGASTSRELFF. The CDR3 coding sequence is TGCGCCAGCAGCTCAGGGGCCTCAACTTCGAGGGAGCTGTTTTTT.

This clonotype was detected ten times or more. The chain is built from TRBV20-1 and TRBJ2-1; TRBD2 matches 9 bases. Germline CDR1 DFQATT, CDR2 SNEGSKA (reference sequence). With V trimmed by 5 bases and J by 9 bases, 17 bases remained unmatched. The CDR3 consists of 16 residues. The CDR3 protein is CSAVAPLAGGPIEQFF. CDR3 nucleotide sequence: TGCAGTGCTGTGGCACCCCTCGCGGGAGGGCCAATTGAGCAGTTCTTC.